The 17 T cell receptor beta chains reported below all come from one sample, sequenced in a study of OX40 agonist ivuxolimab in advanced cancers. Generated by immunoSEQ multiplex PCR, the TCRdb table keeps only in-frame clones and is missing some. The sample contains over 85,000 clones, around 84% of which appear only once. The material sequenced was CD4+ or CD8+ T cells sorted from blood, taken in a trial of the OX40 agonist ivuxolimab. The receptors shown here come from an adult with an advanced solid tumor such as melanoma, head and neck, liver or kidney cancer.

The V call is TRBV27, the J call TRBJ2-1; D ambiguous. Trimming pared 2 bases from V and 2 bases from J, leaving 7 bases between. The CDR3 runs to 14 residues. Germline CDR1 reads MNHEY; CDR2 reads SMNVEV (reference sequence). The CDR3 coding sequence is TGTGCCAGCAGTTTAGCCCAAACCTACAATGAGCAGTTCTTC. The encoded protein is CASSLAQTYNEQFF.

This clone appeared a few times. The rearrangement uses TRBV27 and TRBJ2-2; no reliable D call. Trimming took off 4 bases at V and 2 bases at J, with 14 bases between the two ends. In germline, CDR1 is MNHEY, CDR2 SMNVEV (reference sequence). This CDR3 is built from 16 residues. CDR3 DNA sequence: TGTGCCAGCAGTTCCCGCACGACAATCAACACCGGGGAGCTGTTTTTT. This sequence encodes CASSSRTTINTGELFF.

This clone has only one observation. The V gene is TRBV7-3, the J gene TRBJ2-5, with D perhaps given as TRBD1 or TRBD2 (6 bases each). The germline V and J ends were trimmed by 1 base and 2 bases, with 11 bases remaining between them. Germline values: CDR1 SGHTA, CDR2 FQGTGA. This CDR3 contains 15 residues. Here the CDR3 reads CASSLNGGQQETQYF. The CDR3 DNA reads TGTGCCAGCAGCTTAAATGGGGGGCAACAAGAGACCCAGTACTTC.

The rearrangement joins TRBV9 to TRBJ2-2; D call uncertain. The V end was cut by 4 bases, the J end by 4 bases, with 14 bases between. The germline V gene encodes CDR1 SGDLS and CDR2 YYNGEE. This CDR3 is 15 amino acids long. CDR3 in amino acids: CASSIGLYGTGELFF. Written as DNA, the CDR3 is TGTGCCAGCAGCATCGGGCTATACGGCACCGGGGAGCTGTTTTTT.

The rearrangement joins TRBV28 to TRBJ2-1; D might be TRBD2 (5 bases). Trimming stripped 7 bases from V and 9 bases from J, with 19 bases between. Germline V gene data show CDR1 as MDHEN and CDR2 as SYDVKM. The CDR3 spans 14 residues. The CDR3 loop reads CASMSGIQRREQFF. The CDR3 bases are TGTGCCAGCATGTCCGGGATTCAACGTCGTGAGCAGTTCTTC.

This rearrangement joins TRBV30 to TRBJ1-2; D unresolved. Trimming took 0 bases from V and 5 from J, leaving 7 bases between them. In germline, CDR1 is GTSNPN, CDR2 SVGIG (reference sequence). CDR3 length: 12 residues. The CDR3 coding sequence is TGTGCCTGGAGTGTATGGGAATATGGCTACACCTTC. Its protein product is CAWSVWEYGYTF.

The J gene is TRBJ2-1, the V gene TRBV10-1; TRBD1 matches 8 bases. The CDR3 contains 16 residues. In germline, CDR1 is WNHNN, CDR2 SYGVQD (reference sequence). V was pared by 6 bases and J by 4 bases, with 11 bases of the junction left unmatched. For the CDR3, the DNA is TGCGCCAGCAGCGAAATAGCAGGGGGCGGGTACAATGAGCAGTTCTTC. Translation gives CASSEIAGGGYNEQFF.

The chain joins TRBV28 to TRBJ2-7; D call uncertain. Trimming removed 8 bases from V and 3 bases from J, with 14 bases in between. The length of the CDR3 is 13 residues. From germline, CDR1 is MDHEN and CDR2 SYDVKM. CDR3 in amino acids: CASRNPTIYEQYF. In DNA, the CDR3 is TGTGCCAGCCGAAATCCAACGATCTACGAGCAGTACTTC.

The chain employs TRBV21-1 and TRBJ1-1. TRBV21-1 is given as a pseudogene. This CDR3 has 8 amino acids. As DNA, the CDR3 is TGTGCCAGCACTGAAGCTTTCTTT. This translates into CASTEAFF.

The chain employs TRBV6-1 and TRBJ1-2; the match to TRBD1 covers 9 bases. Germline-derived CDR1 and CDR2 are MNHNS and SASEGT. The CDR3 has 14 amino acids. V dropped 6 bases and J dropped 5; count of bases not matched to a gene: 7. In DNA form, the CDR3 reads TGTGCCAGCAGAGTAGATGGGACAGGGTATGGCTACACCTTC. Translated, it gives CASRVDGTGYGYTF.

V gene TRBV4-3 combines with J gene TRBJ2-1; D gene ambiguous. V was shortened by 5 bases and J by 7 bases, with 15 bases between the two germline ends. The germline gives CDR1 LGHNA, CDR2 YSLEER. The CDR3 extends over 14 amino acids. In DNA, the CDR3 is TGCGCCAGCAGCAAGGACCCAATGTGGAATGAGCAGTTCTTC. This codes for CASSKDPMWNEQFF.

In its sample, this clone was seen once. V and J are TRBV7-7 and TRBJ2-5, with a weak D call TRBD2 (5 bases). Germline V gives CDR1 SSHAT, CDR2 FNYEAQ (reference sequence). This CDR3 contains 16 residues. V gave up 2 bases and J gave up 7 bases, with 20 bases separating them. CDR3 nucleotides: TGTGCCAGCAGCTTACTCACAATGGGGTCCGGAGGGACCCAGTACTTC. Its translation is CASSLLTMGSGGTQYF. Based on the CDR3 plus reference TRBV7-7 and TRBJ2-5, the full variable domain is GAGVSQSPRYKVTKRGQDVTLRCDPISSHATLYWYQQALGQGPEFLTYFNYEAQPDKSGLPSDRFSAERPEGSISTLTIQRTEQRDSAMYRCASSLLTMGSGGTQYFGPGTRLLVL.

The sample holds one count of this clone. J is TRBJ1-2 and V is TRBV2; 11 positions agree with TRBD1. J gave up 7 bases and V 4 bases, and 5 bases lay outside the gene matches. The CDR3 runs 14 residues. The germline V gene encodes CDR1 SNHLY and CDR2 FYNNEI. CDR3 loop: CASSVRTGGRGYTF. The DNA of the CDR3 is TGTGCCAGCAGTGTAAGGACAGGGGGCCGTGGCTACACCTTC.

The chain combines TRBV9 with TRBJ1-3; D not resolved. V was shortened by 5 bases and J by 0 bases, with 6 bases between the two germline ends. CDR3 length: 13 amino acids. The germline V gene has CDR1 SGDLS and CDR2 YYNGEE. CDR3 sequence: CASSAFSGNTIYF. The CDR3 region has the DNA TGTGCCAGCAGTGCCTTCTCTGGAAACACCATATATTTT.

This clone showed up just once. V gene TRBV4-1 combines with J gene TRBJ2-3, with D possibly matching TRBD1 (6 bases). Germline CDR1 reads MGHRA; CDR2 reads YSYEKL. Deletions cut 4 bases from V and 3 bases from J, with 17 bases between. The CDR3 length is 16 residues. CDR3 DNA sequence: TGCGCCAGCAGCCGAACCAGGGGAGAAGGGACAGATACGCAGTATTTT. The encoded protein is CASSRTRGEGTDTQYF.

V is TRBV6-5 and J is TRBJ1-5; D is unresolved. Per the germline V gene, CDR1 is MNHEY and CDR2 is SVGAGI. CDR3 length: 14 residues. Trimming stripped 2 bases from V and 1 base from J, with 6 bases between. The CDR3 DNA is TGTGCCAGCAGTTACAGGGAGAGCAATCAGCCCCAGCATTTT. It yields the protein CASSYRESNQPQHF.

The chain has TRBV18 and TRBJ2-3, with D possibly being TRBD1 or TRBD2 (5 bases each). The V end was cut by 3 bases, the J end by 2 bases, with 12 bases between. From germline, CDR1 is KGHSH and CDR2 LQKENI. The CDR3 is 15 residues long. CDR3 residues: CASSPPTGHTDTQYF. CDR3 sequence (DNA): TGTGCCAGCTCACCCCCAACGGGGCACACAGATACGCAGTATTTT.